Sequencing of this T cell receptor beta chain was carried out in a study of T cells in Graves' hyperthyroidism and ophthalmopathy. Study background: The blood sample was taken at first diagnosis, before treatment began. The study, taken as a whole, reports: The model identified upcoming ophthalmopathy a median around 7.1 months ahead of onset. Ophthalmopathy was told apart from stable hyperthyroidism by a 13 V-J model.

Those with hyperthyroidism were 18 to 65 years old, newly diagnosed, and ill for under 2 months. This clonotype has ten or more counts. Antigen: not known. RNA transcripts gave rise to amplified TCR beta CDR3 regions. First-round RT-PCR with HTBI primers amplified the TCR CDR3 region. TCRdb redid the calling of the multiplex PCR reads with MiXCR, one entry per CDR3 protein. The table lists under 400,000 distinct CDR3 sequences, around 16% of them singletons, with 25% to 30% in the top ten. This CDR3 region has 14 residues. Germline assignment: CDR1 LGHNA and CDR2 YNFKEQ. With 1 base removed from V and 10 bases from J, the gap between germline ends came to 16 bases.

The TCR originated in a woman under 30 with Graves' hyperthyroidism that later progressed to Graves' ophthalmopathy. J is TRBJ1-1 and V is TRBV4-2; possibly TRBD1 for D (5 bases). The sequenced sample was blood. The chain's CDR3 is CASSQVQGVYAAFF. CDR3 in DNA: TGTGCCAGCAGCCAAGTCCAGGGTGTTTACGCAGCTTTCTTT.